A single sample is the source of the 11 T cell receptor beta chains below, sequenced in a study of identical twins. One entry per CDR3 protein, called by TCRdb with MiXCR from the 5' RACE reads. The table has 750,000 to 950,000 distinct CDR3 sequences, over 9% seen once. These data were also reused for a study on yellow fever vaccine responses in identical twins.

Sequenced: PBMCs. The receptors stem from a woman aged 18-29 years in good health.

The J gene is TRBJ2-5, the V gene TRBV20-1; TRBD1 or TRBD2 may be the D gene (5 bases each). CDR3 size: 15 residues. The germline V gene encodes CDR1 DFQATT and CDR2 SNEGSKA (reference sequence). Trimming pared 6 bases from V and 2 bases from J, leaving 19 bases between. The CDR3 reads CSAQPTAVGQETQYF. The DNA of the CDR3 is TGCAGTGCGCAACCGACAGCGGTGGGGCAAGAGACCCAGTACTTC.

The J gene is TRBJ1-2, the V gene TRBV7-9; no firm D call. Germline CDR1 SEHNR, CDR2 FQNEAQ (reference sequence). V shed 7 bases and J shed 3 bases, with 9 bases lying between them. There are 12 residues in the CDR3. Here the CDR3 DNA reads TGTGCCAGCAAGGCTTTGGACTATGGCTACACCTTC. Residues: CASKALDYGYTF.

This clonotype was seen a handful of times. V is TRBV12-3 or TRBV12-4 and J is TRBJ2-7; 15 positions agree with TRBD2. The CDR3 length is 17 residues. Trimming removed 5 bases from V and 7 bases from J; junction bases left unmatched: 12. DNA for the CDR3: TGTGCCAGCAGTCCGCCGGGACTAGCGGGAGGAGGTGAAGAGCAGTACTTC. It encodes CASSPPGLAGGGEEQYF.

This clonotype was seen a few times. CDR3 bases: TGTGCCAGCACCCAGAGGGACAGGGTAAAAACAGATACGCAGTATTTT. This gives the protein CASTQRDRVKTDTQYF. J is TRBJ2-3 and V is TRBV3-1, with 9 bases aligning to TRBD1. From germline, CDR1 is LGHDT and CDR2 YNNKEL (reference sequence). V lost 7 bases, J lost 3 bases, and 11 bases stayed unmatched. The CDR3 extends over 16 amino acids.

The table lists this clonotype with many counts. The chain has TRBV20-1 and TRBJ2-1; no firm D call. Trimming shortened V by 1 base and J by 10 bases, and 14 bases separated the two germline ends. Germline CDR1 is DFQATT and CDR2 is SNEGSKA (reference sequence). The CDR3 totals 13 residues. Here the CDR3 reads CSARVSLVAEQFF. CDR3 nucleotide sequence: TGCAGTGCTAGAGTATCCCTCGTGGCCGAGCAGTTCTTC.

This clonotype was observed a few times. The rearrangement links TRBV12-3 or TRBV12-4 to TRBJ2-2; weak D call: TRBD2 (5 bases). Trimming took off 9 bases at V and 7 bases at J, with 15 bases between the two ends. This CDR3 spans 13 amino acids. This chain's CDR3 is CASFVGVGGELFF. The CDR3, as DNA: TGTGCCAGTTTTGTGGGAGTTGGCGGGGAGCTGTTTTTT.

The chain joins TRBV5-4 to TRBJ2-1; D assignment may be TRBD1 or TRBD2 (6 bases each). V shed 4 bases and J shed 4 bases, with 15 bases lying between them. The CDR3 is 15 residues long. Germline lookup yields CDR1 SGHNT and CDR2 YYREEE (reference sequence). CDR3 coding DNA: TGTGCCAGCAGCCTAGGGGGGCACGGGTACAATGAGCAGTTCTTC. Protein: CASSLGGHGYNEQFF.

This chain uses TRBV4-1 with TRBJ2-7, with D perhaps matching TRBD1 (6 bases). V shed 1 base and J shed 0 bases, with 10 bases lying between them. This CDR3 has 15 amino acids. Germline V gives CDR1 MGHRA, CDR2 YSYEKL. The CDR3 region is CASSQADSYSYEQYF. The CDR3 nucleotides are TGCGCCAGCAGCCAAGCGGACAGCTACTCCTACGAGCAGTACTTC.

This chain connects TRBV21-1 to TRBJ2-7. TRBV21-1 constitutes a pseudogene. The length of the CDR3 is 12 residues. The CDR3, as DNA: TGTGCCACCAGGTGGTTCCCCTACGAGCAGTACTTC. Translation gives CATRWFPYEQYF.

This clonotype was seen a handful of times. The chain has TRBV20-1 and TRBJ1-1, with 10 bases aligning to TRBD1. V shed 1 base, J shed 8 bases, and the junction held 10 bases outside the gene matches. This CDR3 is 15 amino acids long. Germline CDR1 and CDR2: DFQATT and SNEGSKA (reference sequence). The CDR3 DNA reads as TGCAGTGCTAGAGTACCGACAGGGGGCTTTACCGAAGCTTTCTTT. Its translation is CSARVPTGGFTEAFF.

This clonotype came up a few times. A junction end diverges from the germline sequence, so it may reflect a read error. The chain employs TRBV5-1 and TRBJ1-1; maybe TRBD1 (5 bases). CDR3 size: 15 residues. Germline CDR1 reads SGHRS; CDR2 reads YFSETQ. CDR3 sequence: CASRLEGHLNTEAFF. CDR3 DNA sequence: TGCGCCAGCAGGTTGGAGGGGCACCTGAACACTGAAGCTTTCTTT.